These 10 T cell receptor beta chains were all obtained from the same sample, sequenced in a study of blood T cell repertoires in COVID-19. Sequencing used immunoSEQ multiplex PCR; TCRdb keeps in-frame clones, though not all of them. The table records around 700,000 clones, about nine tenths of them present only once. The sample taken for sequencing was peripheral blood. All receptors come from a woman younger than 35 with acute or convalescent COVID-19.

The gene calls are TRBV3-1 (or the pseudogene TRBV3-2) and TRBJ1-2; the match to TRBD1 covers 8 bases. Trimming took 5 bases from V and 1 from J; bases not matched to a gene: 3. There are 14 residues in the CDR3. CDR1 is LGHDT, CDR2 YNNKEL, per germline (reference sequence). This CDR3 reads CASSSGQGNYGYTF. The CDR3 nucleotides are TGTGCCAGCAGCTCTGGACAGGGTAACTATGGCTACACCTTC.

The rearrangement joins TRBV15 to TRBJ1-4; no reliable D call. The CDR3 sequence is 16 residues long. V lost 0 bases and J lost 4, with 12 bases in between. From germline, CDR1 is LNHNV and CDR2 YYDKDF (reference sequence). CDR3: CATSRDTGTGNEKLFF. CDR3 sequence (DNA): TGTGCCACCAGCAGAGATACGGGAACTGGTAATGAAAAACTGTTTTTT.

The J gene is TRBJ1-2, the V gene TRBV7-9, with 10 nucleotides matching TRBD1. Germline CDR1 is SEHNR and CDR2 is FQNEAQ (reference sequence). The CDR3 runs 18 residues. Germline trimming cut 5 bases from V and 1 base from J; bases unmatched to any gene: 13. The CDR3 nucleotides read TGTGCCAGCAGCCCCAACCCCCCTGGGACAGGGGTTAACTATGGCTACACCTTC. Its translation: CASSPNPPGTGVNYGYTF.

V and J are TRBV2 and TRBJ2-3; TRBD1 might be the D (6 bases). Trimming pared 11 bases from V and 4 bases from J, leaving 13 bases between. The CDR3 sequence is 12 residues long. CDR1 and CDR2 (germline): SNHLY, FYNNEI. The CDR3 here is CASAGDADTQYF. In nucleotides, the CDR3 is TGTGCCTCAGCAGGGGATGCAGATACGCAGTATTTT. The variable domain in full, completed from reference TRBV2 and TRBJ2-3, reads EPEVTQTPSHQVTQMGQEVILRCVPISNHLYFYWYRQILGQKVEFLVSFYNNEISEKSEIFDDQFSVERPDGSNFTLKIRSTKLEDSAMYFCASAGDADTQYFGPGTRLTVL.

This clone was recorded once. The chain recombines TRBV20-1 with TRBJ1-1; D is unresolved. This CDR3 region has 11 residues. V lost 0 bases, J lost 11 bases, and 10 bases lay in between. Germline CDR1 and CDR2: DFQATT and SNEGSKA (reference sequence). The CDR3 sequence is CSARDELLAFF. For the CDR3, the DNA is TGCAGTGCTAGAGATGAGTTGTTGGCTTTCTTT.

Concerning this clone: Other nucleotide sequences in the sample specify the same CDR3. The chain joins TRBV12-3 or TRBV12-4 to TRBJ1-2; unclear D gene. The CDR3 sequence is 13 residues long. With 1 base removed from V and 6 bases from J, the gap between germline ends came to 9 bases. CDR3 nucleotides: TGTGCCAGCAGTTTAGGAGGTCTCGATGGCTACACCTTC. Its translation: CASSLGGLDGYTF.

V is TRBV4-1 and J is TRBJ2-7; weak D call: TRBD1 (6 bases). Germline V gene sequence: CDR1 MGHRA, CDR2 YSYEKL. V lost 3 bases and J lost 0, with 12 bases in between. CDR3 length: 15 residues. The CDR3 sequence: CASSQSDSLSYEQYF. The CDR3 DNA reads as TGCGCCAGCAGCCAGTCGGACAGCCTCTCCTACGAGCAGTACTTC.

The J gene is TRBJ2-1, the V gene TRBV9; TRBD2 matches at 12 bases. Germline CDR1 SGDLS, CDR2 YYNGEE. The CDR3 sequence is 17 residues long. V was pared by 3 bases and J by 10 bases, with 14 bases of the junction left unmatched. The DNA of the CDR3 is TGTGCCAGCAGCGGGGAGGGCTCTAGCGGGGGGGCCTGGGAGCAGTTCTTC. This sequence encodes CASSGEGSSGGAWEQFF.

The V gene is TRBV20-1, the J gene TRBJ2-3; maybe TRBD2 (5 bases). Trimming took 7 bases from V and 4 from J, leaving 9 bases between them. CDR1 and CDR2 from the germline V gene are DFQATT and SNEGSKA (reference sequence). The CDR3 sequence is 11 residues long. CDR3 sequence: CSVDSADTQYF. CDR3 in DNA: TGCAGTGTAGATAGCGCAGATACGCAGTATTTT.

The CDR3 DNA reads as TGTGCCTGGAGTCTTAGGGACAGACAGAACACTGAAGCTTTCTTT. This translates into CAWSLRDRQNTEAFF. The chain couples TRBV30 to TRBJ1-1; 7 nucleotides match TRBD1. The CDR3 consists of 15 residues. Germline CDR1 reads GTSNPN; CDR2 reads SVGIG (reference sequence). J was trimmed by 1 base and V by 2 bases; bases with no gene match: 7.